This is a list of T cell receptor beta chains from one sample in a study of lymphopenia after photon versus proton radiotherapy. Some clones are missing from TCRdb's copy, which holds only in-frame ones; the method was immunoSEQ multiplex PCR. Here the sample spans more than 45,000 clones, roughly 80% being singletons. The sample consisted of peripheral blood, taken from a patient treated with proton-based radiotherapy. All receptors come from a man between 60 and 70 years old with pancreatic cancer. The CDR3 runs from the conserved cysteine through the conserved F or W. The order of the fields is V gene, J gene, CDR3 protein.

v_call: TRBV28
j_call: TRBJ1-2
cdr3_aa: CASSDPSRSNGYTF

v_call: TRBV10-3
j_call: TRBJ1-2
cdr3_aa: CAITYSNLISNYGYTF

v_call: TRBV11-2
j_call: TRBJ2-3
cdr3_aa: CASSYQGTTKSADTQYF

v_call: TRBV29-1
j_call: TRBJ1-4
cdr3_aa: CSVHVGGSGEKLFF

v_call: TRBV28
j_call: TRBJ1-2
cdr3_aa: CASSLNRGRRGYTF

v_call: TRBV29-1
j_call: TRBJ1-2
cdr3_aa: CSVGSGGSDGYTF

v_call: TRBV7-2
j_call: TRBJ2-5
cdr3_aa: CASSLGGRETQYF

v_call: TRBV27
j_call: TRBJ2-3
cdr3_aa: CASSPQAARTQYF

v_call: TRBV28
j_call: TRBJ1-1
cdr3_aa: CASSPPGENTEAFF

v_call: TRBV18
j_call: TRBJ1-3
cdr3_aa: CASSRGHRGNTIYF

v_call: TRBV2
j_call: TRBJ2-1
cdr3_aa: CASTLGPSTNEQFF

v_call: TRBV7-2
j_call: TRBJ2-7
cdr3_aa: CASSLASGRGSGEQYF

v_call: TRBV27
j_call: TRBJ2-3
cdr3_aa: CASSLGWAGFVGGTQYF

v_call: TRBV5-1
j_call: TRBJ2-5
cdr3_aa: CASRRGGVETQYF

v_call: TRBV5-1
j_call: TRBJ1-1
cdr3_aa: CASRSLMNTEAFF

v_call: TRBV15
j_call: TRBJ2-3
cdr3_aa: CATSRRLGGRGTDTQYF

v_call: TRBV27
j_call: TRBJ1-2
cdr3_aa: CASSRSGTQTAGYTF

v_call: TRBV18
j_call: TRBJ1-1
cdr3_aa: CASSPNRDSTEAFF

v_call: TRBV10-3
j_call: TRBJ1-1
cdr3_aa: CAIRAMGQGPLGGEAFF

v_call: TRBV4-2
j_call: TRBJ2-1
cdr3_aa: CASSPEITYNEQFF

v_call: TRBV6-1
j_call: TRBJ2-2
cdr3_aa: CASTTGTNTGELFF

v_call: TRBV19
j_call: TRBJ2-2
cdr3_aa: CASSTQGVGAGELFF

v_call: TRBV7-2
j_call: TRBJ2-3
cdr3_aa: CASSLVGGGTDTQYF